This TCR beta chain is drawn from a study of T cell changes during pregnancy in multiple sclerosis. The CDR3 contains 15 residues. Unmatched junction bases numbered 7, after V lost 5 bases and J lost 4 bases. Germline CDR1 and CDR2: MDHEN and SYDVKM. Assay: immunoSEQ multiplex PCR; the TCRdb copy retains only in-frame clones and omits some. Altogether about 100,000 clones are present, 93% being singletons, with the ten largest covering 0.99%. Source: peripheral blood, taken after pregnancy. The sequence was obtained from a female donor with multiple sclerosis, enrolled in a pregnancy study. The rearrangement joins TRBV28 to TRBJ1-2; 10 bases line up with TRBD1. The CDR3 nucleotides read TGTGCCAGCAGTGACAGGGGGCGCTCGGGCTATGGCTACACCTTC. Encoded protein: CASSDRGRSGYGYTF.